The rows below give T cell receptor beta chains drawn from one sample of a study of shared clonotypes between healthy human individuals. The data were produced by immunoSEQ multiplex PCR, yet TCRdb's version contains in-frame clones alone and is incomplete. This sample has about 670,000 clones, with roughly 78% found just once. Sequences were obtained from memory CD4+ T cells sorted from blood. The source of these receptors is a woman in her twenties or thirties in good health. Each CDR3 is given without its conserved first and last residue. Rows give clone size only sometimes, using once, few, many, or a class for an expanded clone.

size: NA; V: TRBV10-1; CDR3: ASSTGTAYNEQF
size: NA; V: TRBV2; CDR3: ASSTLGQSYGYT
size: once; V: TRBV6-5; CDR3: ASSSGLAGGAF
size: NA; V: TRBV5-1; CDR3: ASSLSETGELF
size: NA; V: TRBV6-6; CDR3: ASTPRPPDGYT
size: NA; V: TRBV7-2; CDR3: ASSRQAYEQY
size: NA; V: TRBV4-1; CDR3: ASSQGAGLANTGELF
size: NA; V: TRBV5-1; CDR3: ASSPVVAGDLDTQY
size: NA; V: TRBV6-5; CDR3: ASSYGGNTQY
size: NA; V: TRBV27; CDR3: ASSRGETQY
size: NA; V: TRBV5-1; CDR3: ASSLEQNYGYT
size: few; V: TRBV29-1; CDR3: SVARRLAGGPHEQF
size: NA; V: TRBV28; CDR3: ASSSRISSGMSGYT
size: NA; V: TRBV27; CDR3: ASISSGNTIY
size: NA; V: TRBV27; CDR3: ASRMTGGTGEQY
size: NA; V: TRBV4-1; CDR3: ASSQEARPDTQY
size: NA; V: TRBV23-1; CDR3: ASSQSFGEPSYEQY
size: NA; V: TRBV27; CDR3: ASSLDGATNEKLF
size: NA; V: TRBV2; CDR3: ASRADTGELF
size: NA; V: TRBV5-4; CDR3: ASSFFSGNEQY
size: NA; V: TRBV15; CDR3: ATSRGEAQAGYEQY
size: NA; V: TRBV11-3; CDR3: ASSLRGSRADTQY
size: NA; V: TRBV29-1; CDR3: SVIGAEETQY
size: few; V: TRBV7-2; CDR3: ASSFQLGGGETQY
size: NA; V: TRBV25-1; CDR3: ASTLAGANTGELF
size: NA; V: TRBV10-3; CDR3: AIRGLQGAKGYT
size: NA; V: TRBV11-3; CDR3: ASSAGPEQF
size: NA; V: TRBV19; CDR3: ASSGPNTDTQY
size: NA; V: TRBV19; CDR3: ARRLAHSYNEQF
size: NA; V: TRBV5-5; CDR3: ASSSRGGETQY
size: NA; V: TRBV2; CDR3: ASSGGSSGYNEQF
size: few; V: TRBV4-1; CDR3: ASSQPQSNEQF
size: NA; V: TRBV19; CDR3: ASSIGGDTQY
size: NA; V: TRBV28; CDR3: ASSTSGRGTDTQY
size: NA; V: TRBV6-4; CDR3: ATRSGGGTDTQY
size: NA; V: TRBV2; CDR3: ASTPLTSGIHEQY
size: once; V: TRBV27; CDR3: ASRGRVNQPQH
size: NA; V: TRBV14; CDR3: ASSPAPNYGYT
size: few; V: TRBV10-3; CDR3: AISDSGLPSYEQY
size: NA; V: TRBV7-9; CDR3: ASSLPGQGVGYEQY
size: NA; V: TRBV28; CDR3: ASRPGAAYEQY
size: many; V: TRBV7-9; CDR3: ASSTGGYNEQF
size: many; V: TRBV4-1; CDR3: ASSQAYRENGELF
size: NA; V: TRBV5-4; CDR3: ASSTFERDFYNEQF
size: NA; V: TRBV28; CDR3: ASSLYFSRGLAGAYEQY